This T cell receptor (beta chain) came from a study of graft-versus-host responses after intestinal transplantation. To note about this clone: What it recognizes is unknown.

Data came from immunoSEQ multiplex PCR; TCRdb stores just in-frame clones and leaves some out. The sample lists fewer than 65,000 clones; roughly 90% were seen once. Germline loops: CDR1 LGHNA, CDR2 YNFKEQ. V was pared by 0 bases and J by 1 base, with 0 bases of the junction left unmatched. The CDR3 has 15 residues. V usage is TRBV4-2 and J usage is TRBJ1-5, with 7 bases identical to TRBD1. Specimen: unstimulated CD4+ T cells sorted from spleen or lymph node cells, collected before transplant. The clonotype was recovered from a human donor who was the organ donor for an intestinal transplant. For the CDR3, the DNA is TGTGCCAGCAGCCAAGACAGGGGGAGCAATCAGCCCCAGCATTTT. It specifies CASSQDRGSNQPQHF.